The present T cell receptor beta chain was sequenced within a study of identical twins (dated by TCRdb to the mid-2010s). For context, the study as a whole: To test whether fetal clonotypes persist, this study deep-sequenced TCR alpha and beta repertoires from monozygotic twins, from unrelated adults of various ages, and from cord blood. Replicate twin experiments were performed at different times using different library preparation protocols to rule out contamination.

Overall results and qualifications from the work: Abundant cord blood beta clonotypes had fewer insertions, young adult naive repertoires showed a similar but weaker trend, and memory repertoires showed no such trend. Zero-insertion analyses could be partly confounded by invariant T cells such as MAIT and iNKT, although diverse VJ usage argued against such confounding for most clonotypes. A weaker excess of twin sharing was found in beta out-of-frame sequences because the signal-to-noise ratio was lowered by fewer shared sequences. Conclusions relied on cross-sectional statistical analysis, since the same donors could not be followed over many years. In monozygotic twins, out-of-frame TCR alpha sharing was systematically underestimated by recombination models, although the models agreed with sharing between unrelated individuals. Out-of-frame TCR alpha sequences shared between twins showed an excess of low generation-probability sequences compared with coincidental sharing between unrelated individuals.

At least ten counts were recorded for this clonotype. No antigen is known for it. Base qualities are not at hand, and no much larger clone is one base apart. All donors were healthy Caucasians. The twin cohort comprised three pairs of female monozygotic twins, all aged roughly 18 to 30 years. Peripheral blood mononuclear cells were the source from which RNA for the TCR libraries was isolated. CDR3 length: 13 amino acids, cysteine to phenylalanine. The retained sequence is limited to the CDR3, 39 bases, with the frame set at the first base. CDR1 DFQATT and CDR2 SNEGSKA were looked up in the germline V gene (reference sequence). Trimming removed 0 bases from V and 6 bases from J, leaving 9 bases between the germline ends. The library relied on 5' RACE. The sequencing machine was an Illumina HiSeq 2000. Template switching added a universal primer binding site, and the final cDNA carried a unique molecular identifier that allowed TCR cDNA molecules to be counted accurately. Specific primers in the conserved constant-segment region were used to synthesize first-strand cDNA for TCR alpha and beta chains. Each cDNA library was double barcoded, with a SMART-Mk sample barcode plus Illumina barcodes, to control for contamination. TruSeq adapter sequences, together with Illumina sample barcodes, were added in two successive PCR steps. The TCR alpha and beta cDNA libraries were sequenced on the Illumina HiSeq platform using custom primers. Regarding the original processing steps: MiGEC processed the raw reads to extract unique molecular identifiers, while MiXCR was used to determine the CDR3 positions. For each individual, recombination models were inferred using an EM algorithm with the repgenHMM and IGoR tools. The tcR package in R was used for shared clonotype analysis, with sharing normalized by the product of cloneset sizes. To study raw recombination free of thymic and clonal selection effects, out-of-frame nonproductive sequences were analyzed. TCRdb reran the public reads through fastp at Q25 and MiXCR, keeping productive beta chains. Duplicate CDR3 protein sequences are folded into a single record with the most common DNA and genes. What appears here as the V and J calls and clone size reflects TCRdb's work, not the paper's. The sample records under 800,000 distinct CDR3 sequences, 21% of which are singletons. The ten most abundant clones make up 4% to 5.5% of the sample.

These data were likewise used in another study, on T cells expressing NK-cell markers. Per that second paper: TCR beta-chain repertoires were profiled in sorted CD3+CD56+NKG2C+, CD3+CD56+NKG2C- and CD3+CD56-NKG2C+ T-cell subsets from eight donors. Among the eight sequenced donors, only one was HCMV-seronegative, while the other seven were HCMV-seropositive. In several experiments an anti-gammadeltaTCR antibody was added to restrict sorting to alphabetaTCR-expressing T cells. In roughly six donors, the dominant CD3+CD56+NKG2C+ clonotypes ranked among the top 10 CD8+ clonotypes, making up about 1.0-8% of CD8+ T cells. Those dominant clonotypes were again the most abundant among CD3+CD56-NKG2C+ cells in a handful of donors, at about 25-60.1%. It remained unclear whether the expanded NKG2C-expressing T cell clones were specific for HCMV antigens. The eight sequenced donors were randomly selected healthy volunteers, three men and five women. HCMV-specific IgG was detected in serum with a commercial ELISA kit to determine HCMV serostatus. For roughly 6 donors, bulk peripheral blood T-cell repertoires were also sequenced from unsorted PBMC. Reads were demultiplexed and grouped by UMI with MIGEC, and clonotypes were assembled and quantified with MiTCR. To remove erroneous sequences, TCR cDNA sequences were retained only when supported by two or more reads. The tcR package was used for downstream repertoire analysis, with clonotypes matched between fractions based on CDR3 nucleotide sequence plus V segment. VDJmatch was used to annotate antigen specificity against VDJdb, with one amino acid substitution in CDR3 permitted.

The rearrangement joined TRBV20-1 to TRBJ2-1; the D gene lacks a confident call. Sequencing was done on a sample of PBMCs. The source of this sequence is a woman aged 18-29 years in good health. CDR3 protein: CSAREPTSNEQFF. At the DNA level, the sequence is TGCAGTGCTAGAGAGCCCACTTCCAATGAGCAGTTCTTC.